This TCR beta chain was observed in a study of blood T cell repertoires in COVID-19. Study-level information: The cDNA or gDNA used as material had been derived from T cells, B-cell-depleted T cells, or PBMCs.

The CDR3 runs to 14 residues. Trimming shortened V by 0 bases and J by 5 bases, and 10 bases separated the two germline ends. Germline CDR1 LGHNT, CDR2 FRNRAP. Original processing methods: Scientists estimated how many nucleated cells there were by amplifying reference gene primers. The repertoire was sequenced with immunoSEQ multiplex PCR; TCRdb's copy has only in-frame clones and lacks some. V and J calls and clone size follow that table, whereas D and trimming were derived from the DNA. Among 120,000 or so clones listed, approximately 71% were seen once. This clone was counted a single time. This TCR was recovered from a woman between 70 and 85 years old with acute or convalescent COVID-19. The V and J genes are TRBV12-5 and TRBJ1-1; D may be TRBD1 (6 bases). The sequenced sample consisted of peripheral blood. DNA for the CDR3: TGTGCTAGTGGTTTGGTCAGGGGCAGAACTGAAGCTTTCTTT. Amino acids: CASGLVRGRTEAFF.